This TCR beta chain was documented in a study of vaccination effects on CD4 cells after COVID-19. Study details: The vaccine given was either BNT162b2 or mRNA-1273, in two doses. Regarding the study as a whole: The vaccine-induced clones of healthy vaccinees included only 1 of 255 that cross-reacted with common cold coronaviruses.

This clone was seen a handful of times. As yet, its antigen is unknown. CDR1 is SGHDT and CDR2 is YYEEEE in the germline V gene. The V gene lost 5 bases and the J gene lost 1 base, with 10 bases spanning the gap. The CDR3 is made up of 15 amino acids. The method was immunoSEQ multiplex PCR; TCRdb's version includes in-frame clones alone and lacks a portion of them. The sample consists of approximately 23,000 clones, about two thirds of them appearing once. ViraFEST used viral peptide pools to expand antigen-specific CD4+ T cells before sequencing. When around ten days of culture had elapsed, CD4+ T cells were isolated. Each vaccine recipient was nucleocapsid antibody negative and had no prior SARS-CoV-2 infection. Wells containing approximately 2 million PBMC each were cultured with roughly 10 IU/ml IL-2 and 8 to 10 ug/ml peptides.

The specimen was CD4+ T cells from PBMCs cultured with HCoV-OC43 spike peptides, collected before COVID-19 vaccination. Sample subset: HCoV-OC43 spike overlapping peptide pool stimulation. This chain links TRBV5-6 with TRBJ2-6; D is perhaps TRBD1 (5 bases). The TCR was taken from a human donor who received a COVID-19 vaccine. The CDR3 DNA sequence: TGTGCCAGCAGAGCAGGGTTTTCTGGGGCCAACGTCCTGACTTTC. This translates into CASRAGFSGANVLTF.